This passage covers 12 T cell receptor beta chains from one sample sequenced in a study of human T cells and chemical hapten exposure. TCRdb reprocessed the RACE reads with MiXCR, giving one entry per CDR3 protein. The sample holds about 62,000 distinct CDR3 sequences, approximately 6.7% seen once. Stated time point: pre-sensitization, week 0. Treatment described: therapeutic diphenylcyclopropenone sensitization with weekly scalp DPC. This specimen was whole blood, taken in connection with sensitization to the hapten diphenylcyclopropenone (DPC). The receptors come from a woman aged 25 to 39 with alopecia areata. Some clones in this sample may be carry-over from other donors' samples.

Comments on this clonotype: A single base separates this from a much larger clone, so it may be a read error. The chain couples TRBV10-1 to TRBJ2-2, with D perhaps matching TRBD1 or TRBD2 (5 bases each). Germline-derived CDR1 and CDR2 are WNHNN and SYGVQD (reference sequence). The CDR3 runs to 13 residues. The CDR3 protein is CASSDRYTGELSF. DNA for the CDR3: TGCGCCAGCTCAGACAGATACACCGGGGAGCTGTCTTTT.

V is TRBV5-1 and J is TRBJ1-6, with D possibly being TRBD1 (5 bases). CDR1 and CDR2 (germline): SGHRS, YFSETQ. The CDR3 covers 15 residues. V gave up 4 bases and J gave up 5 bases, with 13 bases separating them. The CDR3, as DNA: TGCGCCAGCAGCGGGGGGATACAGGATAATTCACCCCTCCACTTT. Its protein product is CASSGGIQDNSPLHF.

The rearrangement uses TRBV29-1 and TRBJ1-5, with D possibly matching TRBD1 (5 bases). The CDR3 runs 14 residues. Trimming took off 5 bases at V and 3 bases at J, with 14 bases between the two ends. Germline assignment: CDR1 SQVTM and CDR2 ANQGSEA. The CDR3 nucleotides are TGCAGCGTTACCTATGCAGGGTACAATCAGCCCCAGCATTTT. This sequence encodes CSVTYAGYNQPQHF. Filled out from reference TRBV29-1 and TRBJ1-5, the complete variable domain reads SAVISQKPSRDICQRGTSLTIQCQVDSQVTMMFWYRQQPGQSLTLIATANQGSEATYESGFVIDKFPISRPNLTFSTLTVSNMSPEDSSIYLCSVTYAGYNQPQHFGDGTRLSIL.

The chain employs TRBV6-5 and TRBJ2-3; D is unresolved. V was trimmed by 2 bases and J by 6 bases, leaving 6 bases between them. CDR1 is MNHEY, CDR2 SVGAGI, per germline. This CDR3 region has 12 residues. CDR3 sequence (DNA): TGTGCCAGCAGTTACGGCGAGGATACGCAGTATTTT. Amino acid sequence: CASSYGEDTQYF.

This clonotype was detected many times. The genes are TRBV18 and TRBJ1-1; D gene ambiguous. The germline gives CDR1 KGHSH, CDR2 LQKENI. V was trimmed by 0 bases and J by 2 bases, leaving 7 bases between them. The CDR3 extends over 14 amino acids. This chain's CDR3 is CASSPPNSNTEAFF. The CDR3, as DNA: TGTGCCAGCTCACCACCGAACAGCAACACTGAAGCTTTCTTT.

This clonotype was counted at least ten times. V is TRBV20-1 and J is TRBJ2-7; tentatively, D is TRBD2 (7 bases). Germline-derived CDR1 and CDR2 are DFQATT and SNEGSKA (reference sequence). The CDR3 totals 14 residues. The ends were cut back, 6 bases at V and 4 bases at J, with 19 bases in the middle. The CDR3 loop is CSAQKRGARYEQYF. The CDR3 DNA follows: TGCAGTGCACAAAAACGGGGGGCGAGATACGAGCAGTACTTC.

This clonotype was recorded many times. The J gene is TRBJ2-7, the V gene TRBV7-9, with D possibly being TRBD1 (6 bases). From germline, CDR1 is SEHNR and CDR2 FQNEAQ (reference sequence). V shed 5 bases and J shed 4 bases, with 15 bases lying between them. The CDR3 length is 14 residues. DNA for the CDR3: TGTGCCAGCAGCCTACACGAACAGGGATACGAGCAGTACTTC. Translation: CASSLHEQGYEQYF.

Many counts were recorded for this clonotype. The chain carries TRBV9 and TRBJ2-2, with D perhaps being TRBD1 or TRBD2 (6 bases each). Germline-derived CDR1 and CDR2 are SGDLS and YYNGEE. This CDR3 region has 15 residues. Trimming took off 4 bases at V and 4 bases at J, with 14 bases between the two ends. CDR3 loop: CASSPRGGTTGELFF. The CDR3 DNA is TGTGCCAGCAGCCCGCGAGGGGGGACCACCGGGGAGCTGTTTTTT.

The table lists this clonotype with many counts. The chain joins TRBV12-3 or TRBV12-4 to TRBJ1-6; 7 nucleotides line up with TRBD1. With 3 bases clipped from V and 10 bases from J, the junction kept 12 bases outside the gene matches. CDR3 length: 16 residues. This CDR3 reads CASSLDRQGLGSPLHF. DNA for the CDR3: TGTGCCAGCAGTTTGGATAGACAGGGCTTAGGATCACCCCTCCACTTT.

The gene calls are TRBV20-1 and TRBJ2-7; D could derive from TRBD1 or TRBD2 (5 bases each). The germline gives CDR1 DFQATT, CDR2 SNEGSKA (reference sequence). This CDR3 has 13 residues. V dropped 5 bases and J dropped 2 bases, with 13 bases sitting between them. CDR3 DNA sequence: TGCAGTGCTGGGTTCAGGGAGCCCTACGAGCAGTACTTC. Translated, it gives CSAGFREPYEQYF.

This clonotype showed up many times. V gene TRBV13 combines with J gene TRBJ1-1; TRBD1 agrees at 7 bases. Germline V CDR1 and CDR2: PRHDT, FYEKMQ (reference sequence). J lost 1 base, V lost 7 bases, and 6 bases had no gene match. The CDR3 runs to 14 residues. In nucleotides, the CDR3 is TGTGCCAGCACCAAGTACAGGGGGAACACTGAAGCTTTCTTT. It codes for CASTKYRGNTEAFF.

This clonotype was detected many times. The chain has TRBV20-1 and TRBJ1-5; D not certain. The V gene lost 3 bases and the J gene lost 4 bases, with 7 bases spanning the gap. The V gene's germline CDR1 is DFQATT and CDR2 SNEGSKA (reference sequence). CDR3 length equals 12 residues. The CDR3, as DNA: TGCAGTGCTAGTTTTGGTAATCAGCCCCAGCATTTT. As protein: CSASFGNQPQHF.